This TCR beta chain was retrieved from a study of control samples from healthy donors and cancer patients. V shed 0 bases, J shed 2 bases, and the junction held 10 bases outside the gene matches. In germline, CDR1 is SGHNT, CDR2 YYREEE (reference sequence). This CDR3 has 18 residues. Data came from immunoSEQ multiplex PCR; TCRdb stores just in-frame clones and leaves some out. The sample has hundreds of thousands of clones; around 80% are singletons. The rearrangement uses TRBV5-4 and TRBJ2-2, with TRBD1 identical over 7 bases. The TCR originated in a woman aged 55-75 years with lung cancer. Sequenced input: PBMCs. CDR3 residues: CASSLAHRGILNTGELFF. The CDR3 nucleotides read TGTGCCAGCAGCTTGGCCCACAGGGGAATCCTAAACACCGGGGAGCTGTTTTTT.